These 5 T cell receptor beta chains came from one sample sequenced in a study of cytomegalovirus exposure and HLA in healthy donors. In the PCR, 60 Vbeta and 13 Jbeta primers were used. Profiling relied on immunoSEQ multiplex PCR, and the TCRdb table lists in-frame clones only, not all of them. In the table there are 150,000 to 200,000 clones, roughly 80% of which are singletons. Sequenced: PBMCs. Receptors were obtained from a woman aged 45-59 years in good health and CMV-seronegative.

This chain uses TRBV19 with TRBJ1-2, with TRBD1 matching over 9 bases. The CDR3 extends over 15 amino acids. Losses at the gene ends were 3 bases for V and 4 bases for J; bases not matched to a gene: 6. Germline V gene data show CDR1 as LNHDA and CDR2 as SQIVND (reference sequence). The CDR3 DNA follows: TGTGCCAGTAGTATTAGTACAGGGGGCGCCTATGGCTACACCTTC. Its protein is CASSISTGGAYGYTF.

This rearrangement joins TRBV18 to TRBJ2-3; tentative D call: TRBD2 (6 bases). Trimming pared 2 bases from V and 2 bases from J, leaving 11 bases between. The CDR3 runs 15 residues. Germline assignment: CDR1 KGHSH and CDR2 LQKENI. CDR3 sequence (DNA): TGTGCCAGCTCACCAGGAGCGGGCCTCACAGATACGCAGTATTTT. It is translated as CASSPGAGLTDTQYF.

The rearrangement uses TRBV11-3 and TRBJ2-1, with 7 bases matching TRBD2. Germline loops: CDR1 SGHNT, CDR2 YENEEA. Unmatched junction bases numbered 2, after V lost 2 bases and J lost 10 bases. The CDR3 consists of 12 residues. In DNA, the CDR3 is TGTGCCAGCAGCTTAAGCGGGGAAGAGCAGTTCTTC. Its translation: CASSLSGEEQFF.

This rearrangement joins TRBV5-1 to TRBJ1-5; D is undetermined. Germline CDR1 reads SGHRS; CDR2 reads YFSETQ. The CDR3 covers 15 residues. Trimming removed 4 bases at V and 4 bases at J, with 15 bases between. Here the CDR3 DNA reads TGCGCCAGCAGCCTTCTACCTAGCCAGAATCAGCCCCAGCATTTT. This translates into CASSLLPSQNQPQHF.

This clone was counted a single time. The V call is TRBV27, the J call TRBJ2-7; 8 positions agree with TRBD1. The CDR3 is 16 amino acids. Germline assignment: CDR1 MNHEY and CDR2 SMNVEV (reference sequence). The V gene end was trimmed by 2 bases and the J gene end by 1 base; junction bases not matched to a gene: 7. CDR3: CASSLPPTGGSYEQYF. The CDR3 region has the DNA TGTGCCAGCAGTTTACCTCCTACAGGGGGGTCCTACGAGCAGTACTTC.